These 14 T cell receptor beta chains were all obtained from the same sample, sequenced in a study of T cell changes during pregnancy in multiple sclerosis. Some clones are missing from TCRdb's copy, which holds only in-frame ones; the method was immunoSEQ multiplex PCR. Counted here are tens of thousands of clones, around 92% occurring once; the ten biggest clones make up about 2%. The specimen was peripheral blood, collected in the third trimester of pregnancy. These receptors were collected from a female donor in good health, enrolled as a control in a pregnancy study.

This chain connects TRBV19 to TRBJ1-1; D not resolved. V gave up 5 bases and J gave up 5 bases, with 12 bases separating them. This CDR3 comprises 13 residues. Germline loops: CDR1 LNHDA, CDR2 SQIVND (reference sequence). CDR3 coding DNA: TGTGCCAGTAGTCCCGGAGGAGAGACTGAAGCTTTCTTT. It is translated as CASSPGGETEAFF. Complete variable domain (other parts from reference TRBV19 and TRBJ1-1): DGGITQSPKYLFRKEGQNVTLSCEQNLNHDAMYWYRQDPGQGLRLIYYSQIVNDFQKGDIAEGYSVSREKKESFPLTVTSAQKNPTAFYLCASSPGGETEAFFGQGTRLTVV.

J is TRBJ2-1 and V is TRBV5-6, with 11 bases that match TRBD2. Germline trimming cut 4 bases from V and 8 bases from J; bases unmatched to any gene: 14. CDR1 is SGHDT, CDR2 YYEEEE, per germline. The CDR3 is 17 amino acids. The CDR3 protein is CASSPWGSGGALDEQFF. CDR3 sequence (DNA): TGTGCCAGCAGCCCGTGGGGTAGCGGGGGGGCGTTAGATGAGCAGTTCTTC.

V usage is TRBV30 and J usage is TRBJ1-6; no clear D. Trimming cost V 1 base and J 9 bases, with 7 bases left between them. The germline V gene encodes CDR1 GTSNPN and CDR2 SVGIG (reference sequence). The CDR3 is 12 amino acids. DNA of the CDR3: TGTGCCTGGAGTGGTTTCGGTTCACCCCTCCACTTT. Protein product: CAWSGFGSPLHF.

This clone was observed once. The chain employs TRBV6-5 and TRBJ2-7; TRBD1 matches at 7 bases. The CDR3 loop spans 15 amino acids. The trim removed 4 bases at V and 5 bases at J, leaving 11 bases unmatched. CDR1 and CDR2 from the germline V gene are MNHEY and SVGAGI. For the CDR3, the DNA is TGTGCCAGCAGTTTTTCAAGAAGGGGGCAGAACGAGCAGTACTTC. Translating gives CASSFSRRGQNEQYF.

In this sample, this clone turned up a few times. The J gene is TRBJ1-1, the V gene TRBV5-1, with D unclear. V gave up 0 bases and J gave up 0 bases, with 6 bases separating them. This CDR3 region has 14 residues. The germline CDR1 and CDR2 sequences are SGHRS and YFSETQ. The CDR3 region has the DNA TGCGCCAGCAGCTTGGACGAGATGAACACTGAAGCTTTCTTT. Protein: CASSLDEMNTEAFF.

This chain uses TRBV19 with TRBJ2-2; TRBD1 agrees at 7 bases. Germline CDR1 LNHDA, CDR2 SQIVND (reference sequence). The trim removed 0 bases at V and 7 bases at J, leaving 11 bases unmatched. The CDR3 runs 17 residues. CDR3 amino acids: CASSIDLLRTGHGELFF. The CDR3 DNA reads as TGTGCCAGTAGTATAGATCTTTTGAGGACAGGACACGGGGAGCTGTTTTTT.

This clone has just one count. The rearrangement joins TRBV6-5 to TRBJ2-7, with 7 nucleotides matching TRBD1. Germline V gene lookup returns CDR1 MNHEY and CDR2 SVGAGI. V gave up 0 bases and J gave up 5 bases; unmatched junction bases: 10. The CDR3 covers 16 residues. Here the CDR3 reads CASSYSTGWGSDEQYF. The CDR3 bases are TGTGCCAGCAGTTACTCGACAGGGTGGGGATCGGACGAGCAGTACTTC.

This chain joins TRBV11-1 and TRBJ2-5, with no clear D. This CDR3 region has 16 residues. Trimming stripped 5 bases from V and 1 base from J, with 17 bases between. Germline CDR1 is SGHAT and CDR2 is FQDESV (reference sequence). The CDR3 bases are TGTGCCAGCAGCGGCCCTCGCCGCTTAACCCAAGAGACCCAGTACTTC. Amino acids: CASSGPRRLTQETQYF.

This chain links TRBV7-2 with TRBJ2-5; 9 nucleotides match TRBD2. V gave up 2 bases and J gave up 4 bases; unmatched junction bases: 8. The germline CDR1 and CDR2 sequences are SGHTA and FQGNSA. The CDR3 length is 16 residues. As DNA, the CDR3 is TGTGCCAGCAGCTTAATCGCGCGGGGGGGCCTAGAGACCCAGTACTTC. Translation gives CASSLIARGGLETQYF. The full variable domain, its missing parts supplied by reference TRBV7-2 and TRBJ2-5, is GAGVSQSPSNKVTEKGKDVELRCDPISGHTALYWYRQSLGQGLEFLIYFQGNSAPDKSGLPSDRFSAERTGGSVSTLTIQRTQQEDSAVYLCASSLIARGGLETQYFGPGTRLLVL.

This clone was seen a handful of times. The J gene is TRBJ1-1, the V gene TRBV27, with unresolved D. Germline V CDR1 and CDR2: MNHEY, SMNVEV (reference sequence). The CDR3 totals 16 residues. The germline V and J ends were trimmed by 1 base and 0 bases, with 12 bases remaining between them. CDR3 sequence reads: CASSLFVPSMNTEAFF. The CDR3 bases are TGTGCCAGCAGTTTATTCGTCCCCAGTATGAACACTGAAGCTTTCTTT.

This chain uses TRBV27 with TRBJ1-6; tentatively, D is TRBD1 (5 bases). Trimming removed 8 bases from V and 9 bases from J, with 11 bases in between. Germline V gene data show CDR1 as MNHEY and CDR2 as SMNVEV (reference sequence). CDR3 length equals 12 residues. CDR3 DNA: TGTGCCAGCTCCAGGGCCAGTTCACCCCTCCACTTT. This encodes CASSRASSPLHF.

The chain has TRBV6-5 and TRBJ2-1; TRBD2 matches at 11 bases. From germline, CDR1 is MNHEY and CDR2 SVGAGI. This CDR3 is built from 15 residues. V was clipped by 5 bases and J by 8 bases; unmatched bases: 8. CDR3 coding DNA: TGTGCCAGCAGTACGGGACTAGCGGCGACAGATGAGCAGTTCTTC. Translation gives CASSTGLAATDEQFF.

The chain is built from TRBV4-1 and TRBJ1-2; the D gene is possibly TRBD1 (6 bases). Trimming removed 2 bases at V and 4 bases at J, with 11 bases between. Looked up from germline, CDR1 is MGHRA and CDR2 is YSYEKL. The CDR3 totals 14 residues. This CDR3 is CASSQLTGTYGYTF. CDR3 bases: TGCGCCAGCAGCCAACTAACAGGGACCTATGGCTACACCTTC.

This rearrangement joins TRBV2 to TRBJ1-4; 10 bases are shared with TRBD1. CDR3 length equals 14 residues. Germline CDR1 reads SNHLY; CDR2 reads FYNNEI. The V gene end was trimmed by 4 bases and the J gene end by 8 bases; junction bases not matched to a gene: 4. DNA for the CDR3: TGTGCCAGCAGTGGGGACAGGGGACGGGAAAAACTGTTTTTT. Translating gives CASSGDRGREKLFF.